One and the same sample provided the 26 T cell receptor beta chains below, sequenced in a study of long-term antiretroviral therapy in people with HIV. It was version v3.0 of the immunoSEQ assay that was run at survey level. TCRdb's table, derived via immunoSEQ multiplex PCR, lists solely in-frame clones and lacks some. The sample shows 7,500 to 10,000 clones, roughly 84% of them seen only once. The source was unsorted PBMCs, collected 0.3 years before starting antiretroviral therapy. The receptors derive from a young man with HIV.

V and J are TRBV27 and TRBJ2-7; D is uncertain. Germline lookup yields CDR1 MNHEY and CDR2 SMNVEV (reference sequence). V gave up 1 base and J gave up 3 bases, with 10 bases separating them. This CDR3 contains 14 residues. CDR3 region: CASSLWGGYYEQYF. The CDR3 DNA follows: TGTGCCAGCAGTTTATGGGGTGGTTACTACGAGCAGTACTTC.

This sequence joins TRBV5-1 and TRBJ2-7; no firm D call. This CDR3 region has 13 residues. Germline loops: CDR1 SGHRS, CDR2 YFSETQ. V was clipped by 4 bases and J by 2 bases, with 10 bases between them. CDR3 residues: CASSLMPPYEQYF. Here the CDR3 DNA reads TGCGCCAGCAGCCTTATGCCACCCTACGAGCAGTACTTC.

The chain is built from TRBV7-9 and TRBJ1-4, with no clear D. CDR1 is SEHNR and CDR2 is FQNEAQ in the germline V gene (reference sequence). The CDR3 loop spans 15 amino acids. The V end was cut by 4 bases, the J end by 8 bases, with 17 bases between. The CDR3 protein is CASSYPFGRYEKLFF. The CDR3 DNA reads as TGTGCCAGCAGCTACCCGTTTGGGAGATACGAAAAACTGTTTTTT. The full variable domain, rest sourced from reference TRBV7-9 and TRBJ1-4, is DTGVSQNPRHKITKRGQNVTFRCDPISEHNRLYWYRQTLGQGPEFLTYFQNEAQLEKSRLLSDRFSAERPKGSFSTLEIQRTEQGDSAMYLCASSYPFGRYEKLFFGSGTQLSVL.

This clone was recorded a few times. V usage is TRBV18 and J usage is TRBJ2-7; 8 bases line up with TRBD1. The CDR3 has 15 amino acids. V was clipped by 6 bases and J by 5 bases; unmatched bases: 12. Germline CDR1 is KGHSH and CDR2 is LQKENI. The CDR3 bases are TGTGCCAGCTCCCCCTCGACAGGGGCATTCGACGAGCAGTACTTC. This codes for CASSPSTGAFDEQYF.

The genes are TRBV19 and TRBJ2-7; D remains unclear. The CDR3 runs to 14 residues. The germline V gene encodes CDR1 LNHDA and CDR2 SQIVND (reference sequence). V was cut by 4 bases and J by 5 bases, with 15 bases left in between. The CDR3 loop reads CASSTDNFLDEQYF. The CDR3 DNA reads as TGTGCCAGTAGTACCGACAATTTCCTTGACGAGCAGTACTTC. Drawing the rest from reference TRBV19 and TRBJ2-7, the complete variable domain is DGGITQSPKYLFRKEGQNVTLSCEQNLNHDAMYWYRQDPGQGLRLIYYSQIVNDFQKGDIAEGYSVSREKKESFPLTVTSAQKNPTAFYLCASSTDNFLDEQYFGPGTRLTVT.

This clone occurred once. The chain carries TRBV2 and TRBJ1-6; TRBD1 is a possible D gene (5 bases). The CDR3 sequence is 14 residues long. V lost 4 bases and J 11 bases, leaving 15 bases between the germline ends. Germline V gene lookup returns CDR1 SNHLY and CDR2 FYNNEI. Here the CDR3 DNA reads TGTGCCAGCAGTGCGAGCCCAAAGGGACCACCCCTCCACTTT. The encoded protein is CASSASPKGPPLHF.

The chain employs TRBV29-1 and TRBJ1-1, with TRBD1 identical over 7 bases. This CDR3 comprises 12 residues. V was pared by 2 bases and J by 3 bases, with 0 bases of the junction left unmatched. In germline, CDR1 is SQVTM, CDR2 ANQGSEA. CDR3: CSVETGDTEAFF. CDR3 DNA sequence: TGCAGCGTTGAAACAGGGGACACTGAAGCTTTCTTT.

This chain links TRBV18 with TRBJ2-3, with 12 positions matching TRBD2. The CDR3 extends over 15 amino acids. CDR1 and CDR2 (germline): KGHSH, LQKENI. V gave up 5 bases and J gave up 6 bases; unmatched junction bases: 6. The CDR3 DNA is TGTGCCAGCTCATTACCTAGCGGGAGGGAGGATACGCAGTATTTT. Protein product: CASSLPSGREDTQYF. Full variable domain (missing parts from reference TRBV18 and TRBJ2-3): NAGVMQNPRHLVRRRGQEARLRCSPMKGHSHVYWYRQLPEEGLKFMVYLQKENIIDESGMPKERFSAEFPKEGPSILRIQQVVRGDSAAYFCASSLPSGREDTQYFGPGTRLTVL.

The chain employs TRBV19 and TRBJ1-2; TRBD1 is a possible D gene (6 bases). This CDR3 is 15 amino acids long. Trimming took 5 bases from V and 4 from J, leaving 17 bases between them. Germline V gene sequence: CDR1 LNHDA, CDR2 SQIVND (reference sequence). The CDR3 bases are TGTGCCAGTAGTGCAATACAGGGAGTAGGCTATGGCTACACCTTC. It translates to CASSAIQGVGYGYTF.

V is TRBV5-8 and J is TRBJ2-1; the D gene is possibly TRBD2 (7 bases). Germline-derived CDR1 and CDR2 are SGHTS and YDEGEE. CDR3 length: 19 residues. The V end lost 2 bases, the J end lost 8 bases, and 29 bases lay between the germline ends. The CDR3 protein is CASSFVTGRGPSIFDEQFF. The CDR3 DNA sequence: TGTGCCAGCAGCTTCGTTACAGGGAGGGGACCTTCCATTTTCGATGAGCAGTTCTTC.

This clone was observed a single time. The V and J genes are TRBV7-9 and TRBJ2-7; D not resolved. The CDR3 extends over 12 amino acids. Trimming left V 6 bases short and J 3 bases short, with 9 bases between. Germline CDR1 SEHNR, CDR2 FQNEAQ (reference sequence). CDR3 in DNA: TGTGCCAGCAGGAGAGAAATCTACGAGCAGTACTTC. Translated, it gives CASRREIYEQYF.

This chain uses TRBV7-9 with TRBJ2-1; the D is unclear. Germline values: CDR1 SEHNR, CDR2 FQNEAQ (reference sequence). This CDR3 spans 15 amino acids. With 7 bases removed from V and 2 bases from J, the gap between germline ends came to 15 bases. The chain's CDR3 is CASIIWSSTYNEQFF. Here the CDR3 DNA reads TGTGCCAGCATAATTTGGTCGTCTACCTACAATGAGCAGTTCTTC. The full variable domain, with the rest looked up from reference TRBV7-9 and TRBJ2-1, is DTGVSQNPRHKITKRGQNVTFRCDPISEHNRLYWYRQTLGQGPEFLTYFQNEAQLEKSRLLSDRFSAERPKGSFSTLEIQRTEQGDSAMYLCASIIWSSTYNEQFFGPGTRLTVL.

This clone was seen only once. This chain joins TRBV27 and TRBJ2-3; D is uncertain. The CDR3 spans 15 residues. Germline V gene data show CDR1 as MNHEY and CDR2 as SMNVEV (reference sequence). V was clipped by 5 bases and J by 3 bases, with 15 bases between them. CDR3 in amino acids: CASSPLNTVTDTQYF. The CDR3 DNA is TGTGCCAGCAGTCCCCTTAATACAGTGACAGATACGCAGTATTTT.

This clone has just one count. The chain combines TRBV2 with TRBJ2-1; D unclear. CDR3 length equals 14 residues. The ends were cut back, 0 bases at V and 5 bases at J, with 8 bases in the middle. Germline V gene lookup returns CDR1 SNHLY and CDR2 FYNNEI. CDR3 region: CASSEAWLDNEQFF. The CDR3 DNA reads as TGTGCCAGCAGTGAAGCTTGGCTTGACAATGAGCAGTTCTTC.

This chain uses TRBV6-5 with TRBJ2-2, with 10 bases identical to TRBD2. The V and J ends lost 6 bases and 4 bases, in that order; junction bases with no gene match: 5. The length of the CDR3 is 15 residues. Germline assignment: CDR1 MNHEY and CDR2 SVGAGI. The CDR3 nucleotides read TGTGCCAGCAGCCGGACTAGCGGTGGCACCGGGGAGCTGTTTTTT. This codes for CASSRTSGGTGELFF.

V usage is TRBV15 and J usage is TRBJ2-4; no definite D call. The CDR3 spans 19 residues. Germline assignment: CDR1 LNHNV and CDR2 YYDKDF (reference sequence). V gave up 1 base and J gave up 1 base, with 20 bases separating them. CDR3 in amino acids: CATSRVEHKGSFAKNIQYF. CDR3 DNA sequence: TGTGCCACCAGCAGAGTAGAGCATAAAGGAAGCTTTGCCAAAAACATTCAGTACTTC.

This chain joins TRBV4-3 and TRBJ2-1; 9 bases fit TRBD2. Losses at the gene ends were 4 bases for V and 10 bases for J; bases not matched to a gene: 8. The germline CDR1 and CDR2 sequences are LGHNA and YSLEER. This CDR3 region has 14 residues. CDR3 DNA sequence: TGCGCCAGCAGCCCGAACCGGGGACTAGCAGAGCAGTTCTTC. Translation gives CASSPNRGLAEQFF.

The sample holds one count of this clone. J is TRBJ2-7 and V is TRBV27; D perhaps matches TRBD1 (6 bases). CDR1 and CDR2 (germline): MNHEY, SMNVEV (reference sequence). This CDR3 is 14 amino acids long. Trimming pared 6 bases from V and 1 base from J, leaving 13 bases between. The DNA for the CDR3 is TGTGCCAGCAGCACAGGGTTTAGGTCCTACGAGCAGTACTTC. Translation: CASSTGFRSYEQYF.

The chain uses TRBV29-1 and TRBJ1-3; possible D gene TRBD1, 5 bases. The CDR3 covers 13 residues. Trimming took off 4 bases at V and 2 bases at J, with 9 bases between the two ends. Germline CDR1 is SQVTM and CDR2 is ANQGSEA. The CDR3 bases are TGCAGCGTTGCGGGACGCCCTGGAAACACCATATATTTT. It translates to CSVAGRPGNTIYF.

J is TRBJ1-1 and V is TRBV7-9; 8 nucleotides match TRBD1. With 4 bases clipped from V and 3 bases from J, the junction kept 4 bases outside the gene matches. Germline loops: CDR1 SEHNR, CDR2 FQNEAQ (reference sequence). The CDR3 extends over 14 amino acids. The CDR3 DNA is TGTGCCAGCAGCTACAGGGGGGGGGACACTGAAGCTTTCTTT. Encoded protein: CASSYRGGDTEAFF.

The V and J genes are TRBV9 and TRBJ2-2; D possibly corresponds to TRBD1 (5 bases). The CDR3 has 16 residues. V was shortened by 0 bases and J by 2 bases, with 11 bases between the two germline ends. The germline CDR1 and CDR2 sequences are SGDLS and YYNGEE. CDR3 protein: CASSVVAGFNTGELFF. CDR3 DNA sequence: TGTGCCAGCAGCGTAGTGGCAGGGTTTAACACCGGGGAGCTGTTTTTT.

This chain joins TRBV5-6 and TRBJ2-7; 7 bases fit TRBD1. The germline V gene encodes CDR1 SGHDT and CDR2 YYEEEE. The CDR3 loop spans 13 amino acids. J lost 0 bases, V lost 3 bases, and 0 bases had no gene match. CDR3: CASSWDSSYEQYF. CDR3 DNA sequence: TGTGCCAGCAGCTGGGACAGCTCCTACGAGCAGTACTTC.

V and J are TRBV5-1 and TRBJ2-2; 8 positions agree with TRBD2. CDR3 length: 16 amino acids. The ends lost 0 bases at V and 4 bases at J; junction bases unmatched: 5. Germline V gives CDR1 SGHRS, CDR2 YFSETQ. CDR3 sequence: CASSLALAGITGELFF. The CDR3 region has the DNA TGCGCCAGCAGCTTGGCTCTAGCGGGTATCACCGGGGAGCTGTTTTTT.

This chain connects TRBV18 to TRBJ2-1, with 9 bases identical to TRBD2. This CDR3 is 17 amino acids long. Trimming removed 3 bases from V and 2 bases from J; junction bases left unmatched: 8. Germline V gives CDR1 KGHSH, CDR2 LQKENI. The CDR3 is CASSPLLAGLTYNEQFF. In DNA form, the CDR3 reads TGTGCCAGCTCACCCTTACTAGCGGGCCTAACCTACAATGAGCAGTTCTTC.

The gene calls are TRBV28 and TRBJ1-5, with D maybe TRBD1 (5 bases). This CDR3 has 16 residues. Looked up from germline, CDR1 is MDHEN and CDR2 is SYDVKM. V dropped 3 bases and J dropped 6 bases, with 18 bases sitting between them. This CDR3 is CASSFLRGVQGQPQHF. The CDR3 DNA follows: TGTGCCAGCAGTTTTCTTAGGGGTGTGCAAGGTCAGCCCCAGCATTTT.

This chain joins TRBV4-3 and TRBJ1-2, with 12 bases aligning to TRBD1. V trimming: 1 base; J trimming: 8 bases; junction bases outside the gene matches: 5. Germline assignment: CDR1 LGHNA and CDR2 YSLEER. The CDR3 loop spans 15 amino acids. CDR3 in DNA: TGCGCCAGCAGCCAAGGCCGGGACAGGGGGCAGGGCTACACCTTC. Translated: CASSQGRDRGQGYTF.